These 14 T cell receptor beta chains came from one sample sequenced in a study of Tregs in tolerant kidney transplant recipients. Antigens for these TCRs are unknown. After 5 to 7 days with irradiated graft donor PBMCs, CFSE-labeled recipient PBMCs were FACS-sorted. Produced via immunoSEQ multiplex PCR; TCRdb's table is partial and in-frame only. This sample carries 15,000 to 17,000 clones, about half of them seen once, and the ten largest clones take 3% to 4%. The sequenced sample was CD4+ T cells from blood cultured with allogeneic cells, obtained before the transplant. These receptors all stem from a human patient who received a combined kidney and bone marrow transplant.

This chain uses TRBV7-9 with TRBJ2-2, with TRBD2 matching over 10 bases. This CDR3 has 17 residues. Germline CDR1 and CDR2: SEHNR and FQNEAQ (reference sequence). The J segment lost 4 bases and the V segment lost 6 bases, leaving 11 bases of the junction unmatched. The CDR3 region is CASRLQSGGASTGELFF. The CDR3 region has the DNA TGTGCCAGCAGACTACAGAGCGGGGGGGCGAGCACCGGGGAGCTGTTTTTT. The complete variable domain, with remaining parts taken from reference TRBV7-9 and TRBJ2-2, reads DTGVSQNPRHKITKRGQNVTFRCDPISEHNRLYWYRQTLGQGPEFLTYFQNEAQLEKSRLLSDRFSAERPKGSFSTLEIQRTEQGDSAMYLCASRLQSGGASTGELFFGEGSRLTVL.

The chain recombines TRBV6-5 with TRBJ2-7; 8 nucleotides line up with TRBD1. CDR1 MNHEY and CDR2 SVGAGI come from the germline V gene. The V segment lost 5 bases and the J segment 5 bases; nucleotides outside the gene matches: 5. CDR3 size: 13 residues. For the CDR3, the DNA is TGTGCCAGCAGTCGACAGGGGAGGAACGAGCAGTACTTC. Protein: CASSRQGRNEQYF.

This sequence joins TRBV18 and TRBJ2-1, with 7 bases lining up with TRBD2. The CDR3 loop spans 14 amino acids. The V segment lost 6 bases and the J segment 1 base; nucleotides outside the gene matches: 3. CDR1 KGHSH and CDR2 LQKENI come from the germline V gene. The CDR3, as DNA: TGTGCCAGCTCTCCGGGGGGTTCCTACAATGAGCAGTTCTTC. Amino acids: CASSPGGSYNEQFF.

The rearrangement links TRBV15 to TRBJ2-5, with 8 bases that match TRBD2. The length of the CDR3 is 15 residues. Germline assignment: CDR1 LNHNV and CDR2 YYDKDF (reference sequence). V dropped 5 bases and J dropped 4; count of bases not matched to a gene: 9. The CDR3 loop reads CATSSSGGHRETQYF. For the CDR3, the DNA is TGTGCCACCAGCTCCAGCGGGGGACACCGAGAGACCCAGTACTTC.

The chain couples TRBV7-9 to TRBJ2-7; 8 nucleotides line up with TRBD2. The CDR3 length is 14 residues. Germline CDR1 and CDR2: SEHNR and FQNEAQ (reference sequence). With 7 bases clipped from V and 0 bases from J, the junction kept 5 bases outside the gene matches. CDR3 nucleotides: TGTGCCAGCACCCTAAGCGGGGGCTCCTACGAGCAGTACTTC. As protein: CASTLSGGSYEQYF.

The CDR3 nucleotides are TGTGCCAGCAGTCAACAGGGGGCGGCCACCGGGGAGCTGTTTTTT. Its protein product is CASSQQGAATGELFF. The rearrangement links TRBV6-5 to TRBJ2-2; 9 bases map to TRBD1. There are 15 residues in the CDR3. V dropped 5 bases and J dropped 4; count of bases not matched to a gene: 5. Germline assignment: CDR1 MNHEY and CDR2 SVGAGI.

The gene calls are TRBV29-1 and TRBJ1-1, with unresolved D. The CDR3 sequence is 12 residues long. Germline values: CDR1 SQVTM, CDR2 ANQGSEA. The V end was cut by 7 bases, the J end by 1 base, with 10 bases between. The CDR3 DNA sequence: TGCAGCGCTTCATCTACGAACACTGAAGCTTTCTTT. Its translation: CSASSTNTEAFF.

The V and J genes are TRBV4-3 and TRBJ2-5, with 10 bases lining up with TRBD2. There are 16 residues in the CDR3. CDR1 is LGHNA, CDR2 YSLEER, per germline. V dropped 0 bases and J dropped 5; count of bases not matched to a gene: 6. The CDR3 sequence is CASSQETGLAWETQYF. The CDR3 DNA follows: TGCGCCAGCAGCCAAGAGACGGGACTAGCGTGGGAGACCCAGTACTTC.

This clone was counted a single time. V usage is TRBV4-2 and J usage is TRBJ2-7; the D is unclear. With 1 base removed from V and 0 bases from J, the gap between germline ends came to 13 bases. The CDR3 runs 16 residues. In germline, CDR1 is LGHNA, CDR2 YNFKEQ. The CDR3 DNA sequence: TGTGCCAGCAGCCAAGGACAACCAATACCCTCCTACGAGCAGTACTTC. This translates into CASSQGQPIPSYEQYF.

Regarding this clone: One end of the junction is discordant with germline, which a read error may explain. The sample holds other DNA sequences that translate to the same CDR3. The chain combines TRBV5-1 with TRBJ1-6; unclear D gene. The CDR3 totals 15 residues. Germline values: CDR1 SGHRS, CDR2 YFSETQ. CDR3 in DNA: TGCGCCAGCAGCTTGGGCGGCTCCTATAATTCCCCCCTCCACTTT. This sequence encodes CASSLGGSYNSPLHF. The variable domain in full, with the rest retrieved from reference TRBV5-1 and TRBJ1-6, is KAGVTQTPRYLIKTRGQQVTLSCSPISGHRSVSWYQQTPGQGLQFLFEYFSETQRNKGNFPGRFSGRQFSNSRSEMNVSTLELGDSALYLCASSLGGSYNSPLHFGNGTRLTVT.

The chain is built from TRBV27 and TRBJ2-5; D is uncertain. This CDR3 spans 13 amino acids. Germline V gives CDR1 MNHEY, CDR2 SMNVEV (reference sequence). Trimming stripped 5 bases from V and 6 bases from J, with 13 bases between. Here the CDR3 DNA reads TGTGCCAGCAGTAGCACAGCCGCCAAGACCCAGTACTTC. Translating it yields CASSSTAAKTQYF.

Only one count was recorded for this clone. The chain carries TRBV19 and TRBJ1-1; TRBD1 aligns across 7 bases. CDR1 and CDR2 from the germline V gene are LNHDA and SQIVND (reference sequence). This CDR3 spans 16 amino acids. Trimming removed 3 bases from V and 3 bases from J; junction bases left unmatched: 10. CDR3 residues: CASSIGTGTGDTEAFF. The CDR3 DNA sequence: TGTGCCAGTAGTATTGGCACAGGAACAGGGGACACTGAAGCTTTCTTT.

V gene TRBV12-5 combines with J gene TRBJ2-7; a weak D match, TRBD2 (5 bases). The germline CDR1 and CDR2 sequences are LGHNT and FRNRAP. The V gene lost 0 bases and the J gene lost 6 bases, with 6 bases spanning the gap. This CDR3 comprises 12 residues. CDR3 region: CASGLVLGEQYF. The CDR3, as DNA: TGTGCTAGTGGTTTGGTACTAGGCGAGCAGTACTTC.

This clone has more than one count but fewer than ten. The DNA of the CDR3 is TGTGCCAGCAGCAGGGGACTAGCGGGAGTTCTAGATACGCAGTATTTT. Translated, it gives CASSRGLAGVLDTQYF. The V call is TRBV5-4, the J call TRBJ2-3, with 14 bases lining up with TRBD2. The CDR3 has 16 amino acids. V gave up 4 bases and J gave up 5 bases; unmatched junction bases: 6. CDR1 is SGHNT, CDR2 YYREEE, per germline (reference sequence).